Here is one T cell receptor beta chain with its context. This sample stems from a study of long-term antiretroviral therapy in people with HIV. Trimming stripped 3 bases from V and 0 bases from J, with 13 bases between. The germline V gene has CDR1 SGDLS and CDR2 YYNGEE. This CDR3 has 15 amino acids. The libraries were made with immunoSEQ v3.0 at survey level. The data were produced by immunoSEQ multiplex PCR, yet TCRdb's version contains in-frame clones alone and is incomplete. Seen here are 30,000 to 40,000 clones, 80% to 90% observed once, and the top ten hold approximately 7.9%. The sequencing here drew on unsorted PBMCs, taken 0.4 years before starting antiretroviral therapy. V is TRBV9 and J is TRBJ2-7; either TRBD1 or TRBD2 may supply D (6 bases each). The source of this sequence is a man aged 18-30 years with HIV. CDR3 residues: CASSGGAQPSYEQYF. CDR3 DNA sequence: TGTGCCAGCAGCGGGGGGGCCCAACCCTCCTACGAGCAGTACTTC.